This is a list of T cell receptor beta chains from one sample in a study of breast tumors, draining lymph nodes, adjacent tissues. One entry per CDR3 protein results from TCRdb running MiXCR on the multiplex PCR reads. The sample shows 30,000 to 40,000 distinct CDR3 sequences, approximately 37% of them seen only once. The sequencing sample was made of breast tumor tissue. Source of these receptors: a female donor with breast cancer. Some clones in this sample may be carry-over from other donors' samples. CDR3s include the opening cysteine and the closing phenylalanine or tryptophan. D genes are given only for firm matches. Clone size is given for some rows only: seen once, a few or many times, or a class if the clone is expanded.

J: TRBJ2-1
D: TRBD1
V: TRBV4-2
size: many
DNA: TGTGCCAGCAGCCATATAGGACAGGGTCGGGATGAGCAGTTCTTC
CDR3: CASSHIGQGRDEQFF

J: TRBJ2-4
D: -
V: TRBV20-1
size: -
DNA: TGCAATGCTAGGGATAGGCAGTTAGCCAAAAACATTCAGTACTTC
CDR3: CNARDRQLAKNIQYF

J: TRBJ1-1
D: -
V: TRBV20-1
size: -
DNA: TGCAGTGCTAGAGCCCAATCTAGCCAGCTGAACACTGAAGCTTTCTTT
CDR3: CSARAQSSQLNTEAFF

J: TRBJ2-2
D: -
V: TRBV6-4
size: -
DNA: TGTGCCAGCAGTGACGATCTTGGCGGGGAGCTGTTTTTT
CDR3: CASSDDLGGELFF

J: TRBJ2-2
D: TRBD1
V: TRBV7-8
size: many
DNA: TGTGCCAGCAGCTTAACAGGGGACACCGGGGAGCTGTTTTTT
CDR3: CASSLTGDTGELFF

J: TRBJ1-4
D: TRBD1
V: TRBV7-8
size: many
DNA: TGTGCCAGCAGCCCGCACCGGGACAGGGGGGAAAAACTGTTTTTT
CDR3: CASSPHRDRGEKLFF

J: TRBJ2-7
D: -
V: TRBV11-2
size: many
DNA: TGTGCCAGCAAGACGTCGGCCAGTCCCTACGAGCAGTACTTC
CDR3: CASKTSASPYEQYF

J: TRBJ2-3
D: TRBD2
V: TRBV9
size: many
DNA: TGTGCCAGCGGGGGAGGGAGCACAGATACGCAGTATTTT
CDR3: CASGGGSTDTQYF

J: TRBJ2-7
D: -
V: TRBV30
size: -
DNA: TGTGCCTGGGAACCATGGGACGGCTACGAGCAGTACTTC
CDR3: CAWEPWDGYEQYF

J: TRBJ2-3
D: TRBD1
V: TRBV20-1
size: many
DNA: TGCAGTGCTGAATCTGACAGGGATGCAGATACGCAGTATTTT
CDR3: CSAESDRDADTQYF

J: TRBJ1-2
D: -
V: TRBV5-8
size: many
DNA: TGTGCCAGCAGCTTGGGGACAGTCTATGGCTACACCTTC
CDR3: CASSLGTVYGYTF

J: TRBJ2-1
D: TRBD2
V: TRBV20-1
size: -
DNA: TGCAGTGCTAGAGGTCTAGCGGGTACCCTTAATGAGCAGTTCTTC
CDR3: CSARGLAGTLNEQFF

J: TRBJ2-5
D: -
V: TRBV24-1
size: many
DNA: TGTGCCACCAGTGGTTTAAGCCGCGGTGAAGAGACCCAGTACTTC
CDR3: CATSGLSRGEETQYF

J: TRBJ2-7
D: TRBD2
V: TRBV12-3/TRBV12-4
size: -
DNA: TGTGCCAGTCTAGCGGCTACCTACGAGCAGTACTTC
CDR3: CASLAATYEQYF

J: TRBJ2-2
D: -
V: TRBV12-3/TRBV12-4
size: many
DNA: TGTGCCAGCAGTTTTCGAGCGGGCAACACCGGGGAGCTGTTTTTT
CDR3: CASSFRAGNTGELFF

J: TRBJ1-3
D: -
V: TRBV19
size: many
DNA: TGTGCCAGTAGACCCTCGACGGACTTCTCTGGAAACACCATATATTTT
CDR3: CASRPSTDFSGNTIYF

J: TRBJ2-2
D: TRBD1
V: TRBV29-1
size: many
DNA: TGCAGCGGGGGACAGGGGGACACCGGGGAGCTGTTTTTT
CDR3: CSGGQGDTGELFF